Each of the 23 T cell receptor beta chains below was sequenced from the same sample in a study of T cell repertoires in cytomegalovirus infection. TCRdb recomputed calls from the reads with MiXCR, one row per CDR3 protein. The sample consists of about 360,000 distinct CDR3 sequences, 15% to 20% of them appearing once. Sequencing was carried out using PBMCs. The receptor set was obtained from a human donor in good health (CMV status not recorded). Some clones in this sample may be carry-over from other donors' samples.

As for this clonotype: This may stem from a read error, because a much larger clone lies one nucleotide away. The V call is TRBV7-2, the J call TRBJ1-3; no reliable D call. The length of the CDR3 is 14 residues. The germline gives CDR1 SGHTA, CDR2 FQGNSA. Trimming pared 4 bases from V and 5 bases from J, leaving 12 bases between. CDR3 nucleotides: TGTGCCAGCAGCTCCCGGCTCGCCAGAAACACCATATATTTT. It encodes CASSSRLARNTIYF. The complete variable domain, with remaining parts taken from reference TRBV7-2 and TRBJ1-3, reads GAGVSQSPSNKVTEKGKDVELRCDPISGHTALYWYRQSLGQGLEFLIYFQGNSAPDKSGLPSDRFSAERTGGSVSTLTIQRTQQEDSAVYLCASSSRLARNTIYFGEGSWLTVV.

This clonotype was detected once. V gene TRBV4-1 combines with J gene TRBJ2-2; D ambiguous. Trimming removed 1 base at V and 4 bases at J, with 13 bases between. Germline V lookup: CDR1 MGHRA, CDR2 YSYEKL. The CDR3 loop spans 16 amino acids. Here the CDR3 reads CASSQGSGWSTGELFF. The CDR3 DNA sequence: TGCGCCAGCAGCCAAGGTTCTGGGTGGAGCACCGGGGAGCTGTTTTTT.

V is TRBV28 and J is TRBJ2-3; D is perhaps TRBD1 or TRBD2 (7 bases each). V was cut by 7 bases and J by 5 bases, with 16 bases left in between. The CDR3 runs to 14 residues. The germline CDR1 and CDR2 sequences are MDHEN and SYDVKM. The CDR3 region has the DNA TGTGCCAGCACTCCAGGGGGGGGGGGAGATACGCAGTATTTT. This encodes CASTPGGGGDTQYF.

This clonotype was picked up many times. This CDR3 reads CASSQTSGSSYEQYF. CDR3 bases: TGTGCCAGCAGTCAGACTAGCGGGAGCTCCTACGAGCAGTACTTC. The V gene is TRBV28, the J gene TRBJ2-7; TRBD2 aligns across 12 bases. This CDR3 has 15 residues. The germline V gene has CDR1 MDHEN and CDR2 SYDVKM. Unmatched junction bases numbered 2, after V lost 5 bases and J lost 0 bases.

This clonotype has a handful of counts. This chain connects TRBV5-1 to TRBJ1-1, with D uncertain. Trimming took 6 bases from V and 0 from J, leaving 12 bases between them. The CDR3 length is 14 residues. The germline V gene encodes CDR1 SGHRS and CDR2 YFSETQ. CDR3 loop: CASTEQNMNTEAFF. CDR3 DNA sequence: TGCGCCAGCACCGAACAGAACATGAACACTGAAGCTTTCTTT.

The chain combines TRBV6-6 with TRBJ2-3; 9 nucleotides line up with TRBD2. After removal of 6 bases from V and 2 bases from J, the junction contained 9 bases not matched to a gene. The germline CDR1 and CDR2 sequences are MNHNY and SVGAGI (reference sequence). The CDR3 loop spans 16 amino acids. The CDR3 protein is CASSLGAGGITDTQYF. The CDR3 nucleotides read TGTGCCAGCAGCCTGGGGGCGGGAGGGATCACAGATACGCAGTATTTT.

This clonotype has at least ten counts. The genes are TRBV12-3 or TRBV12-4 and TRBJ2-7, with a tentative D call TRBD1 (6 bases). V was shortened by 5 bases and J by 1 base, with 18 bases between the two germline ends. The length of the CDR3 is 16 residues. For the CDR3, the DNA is TGTGCCAGCAGTGGAAGCCGACAGGTCCGTTCCTACGAGCAGTACTTC. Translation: CASSGSRQVRSYEQYF.

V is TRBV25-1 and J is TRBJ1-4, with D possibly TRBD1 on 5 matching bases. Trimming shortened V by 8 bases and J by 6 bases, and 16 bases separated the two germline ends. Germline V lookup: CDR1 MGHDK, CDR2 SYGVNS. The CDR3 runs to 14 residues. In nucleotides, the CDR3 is TGTGCCAGCCGTGCTGGGGCCGGGGATGAAAAACTGTTTTTT. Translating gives CASRAGAGDEKLFF.

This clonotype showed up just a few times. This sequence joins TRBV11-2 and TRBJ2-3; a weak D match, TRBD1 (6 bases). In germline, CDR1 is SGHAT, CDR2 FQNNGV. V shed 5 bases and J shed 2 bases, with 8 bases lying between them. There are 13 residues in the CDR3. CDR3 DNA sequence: TGTGCCAGCAGCACGGGACACACAGATACGCAGTATTTT. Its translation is CASSTGHTDTQYF. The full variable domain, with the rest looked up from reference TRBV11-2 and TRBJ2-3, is EAGVAQSPRYKIIEKRQSVAFWCNPISGHATLYWYQQILGQGPKLLIQFQNNGVVDDSQLPKDRFSAERLKGVDSTLKIQPAKLEDSAVYLCASSTGHTDTQYFGPGTRLTVL.

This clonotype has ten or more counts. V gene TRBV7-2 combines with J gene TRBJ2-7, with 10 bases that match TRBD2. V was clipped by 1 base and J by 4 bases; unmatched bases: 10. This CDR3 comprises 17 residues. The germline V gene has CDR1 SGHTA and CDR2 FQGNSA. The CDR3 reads CASSLGSALAGYYEQYF. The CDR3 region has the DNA TGTGCCAGCAGCTTAGGGAGCGCACTAGCGGGGTATTACGAGCAGTACTTC.

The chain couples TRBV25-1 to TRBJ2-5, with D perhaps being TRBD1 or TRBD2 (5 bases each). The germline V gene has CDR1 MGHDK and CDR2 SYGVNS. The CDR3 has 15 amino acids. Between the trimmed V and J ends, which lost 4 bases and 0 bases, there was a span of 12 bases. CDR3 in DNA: TGTGCCAGCAGTGTTCCGGGACCAAACCAAGAGACCCAGTACTTC. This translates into CASSVPGPNQETQYF.

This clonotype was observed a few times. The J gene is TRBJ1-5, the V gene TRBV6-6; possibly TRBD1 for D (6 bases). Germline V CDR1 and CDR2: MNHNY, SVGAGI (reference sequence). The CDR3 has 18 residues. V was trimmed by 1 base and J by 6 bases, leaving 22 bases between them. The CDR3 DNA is TGTGCCAGCAGTTACTTCCTCGTTAACAGGGAGGGTAGTCAGCCCCAGCATTTT. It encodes CASSYFLVNREGSQPQHF.

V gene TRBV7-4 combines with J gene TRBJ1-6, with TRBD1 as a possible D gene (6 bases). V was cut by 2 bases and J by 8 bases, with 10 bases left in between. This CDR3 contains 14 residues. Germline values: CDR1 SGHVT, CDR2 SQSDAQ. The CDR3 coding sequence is TGTGCCAGCAGCTTACAGGACAGCTATTCACCCCTCCACTTT. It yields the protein CASSLQDSYSPLHF.

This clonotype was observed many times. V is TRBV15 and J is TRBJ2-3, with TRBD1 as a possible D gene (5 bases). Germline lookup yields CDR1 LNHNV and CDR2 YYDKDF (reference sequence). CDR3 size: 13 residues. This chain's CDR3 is CATSPPTADTQYF. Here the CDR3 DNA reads TGTGCGACAAGTCCCCCGACAGCAGATACGCAGTATTTT.

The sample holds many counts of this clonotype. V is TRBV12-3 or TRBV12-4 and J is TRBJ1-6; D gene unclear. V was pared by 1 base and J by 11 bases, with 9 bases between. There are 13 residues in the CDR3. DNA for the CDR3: TGTGCCAGCAGTTTAGACAGAAGTACACCCCTCCACTTT. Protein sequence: CASSLDRSTPLHF.

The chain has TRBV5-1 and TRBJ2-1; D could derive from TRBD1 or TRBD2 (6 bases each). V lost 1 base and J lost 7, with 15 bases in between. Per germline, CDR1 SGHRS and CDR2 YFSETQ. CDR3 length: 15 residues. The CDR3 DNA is TGCGCCAGCAGCTTGTCCCCGGGGGCCGTGAATGAGCAGTTCTTC. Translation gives CASSLSPGAVNEQFF.

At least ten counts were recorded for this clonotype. CDR3 DNA: TGTGCCAGCAGTTCTCTCTTAGCGGGGGGGTCAAATGAGCAGTTCTTC. Translation gives CASSSLLAGGSNEQFF. The chain joins TRBV6-1 to TRBJ2-1, with 11 bases matching TRBD2. Germline loops: CDR1 MNHNS, CDR2 SASEGT. This CDR3 has 16 amino acids. V lost 5 bases to trimming and J lost 7 bases; unmatched junction nucleotides: 10.

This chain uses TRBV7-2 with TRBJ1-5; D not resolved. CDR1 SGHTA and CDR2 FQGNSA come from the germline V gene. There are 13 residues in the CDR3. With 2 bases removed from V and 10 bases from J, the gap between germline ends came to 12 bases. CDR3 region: CASSLYRGQPQHF. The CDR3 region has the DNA TGTGCCAGCAGCTTATATCGGGGTCAACCCCAGCATTTT.

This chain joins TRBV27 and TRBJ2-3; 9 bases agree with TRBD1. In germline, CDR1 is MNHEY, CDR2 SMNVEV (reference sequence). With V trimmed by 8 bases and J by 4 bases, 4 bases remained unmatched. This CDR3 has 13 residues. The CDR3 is CASVGQGSDTQYF. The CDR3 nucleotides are TGTGCCAGCGTGGGACAGGGATCAGATACGCAGTATTTT.

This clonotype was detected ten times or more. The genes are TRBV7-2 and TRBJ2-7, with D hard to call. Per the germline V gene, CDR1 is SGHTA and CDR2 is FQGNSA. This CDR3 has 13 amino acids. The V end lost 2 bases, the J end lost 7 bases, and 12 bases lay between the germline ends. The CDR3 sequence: CASSLLRVREQYF. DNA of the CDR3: TGTGCCAGCAGCTTACTTCGCGTACGGGAGCAGTACTTC.

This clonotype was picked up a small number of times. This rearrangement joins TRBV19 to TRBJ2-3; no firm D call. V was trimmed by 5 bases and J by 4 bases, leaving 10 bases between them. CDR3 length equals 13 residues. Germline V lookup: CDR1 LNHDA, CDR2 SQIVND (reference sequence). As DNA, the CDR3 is TGTGCCAGTAGTCTACGGCATTCAGATACGCAGTATTTT. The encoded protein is CASSLRHSDTQYF. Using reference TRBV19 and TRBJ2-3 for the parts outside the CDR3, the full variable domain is DGGITQSPKYLFRKEGQNVTLSCEQNLNHDAMYWYRQDPGQGLRLIYYSQIVNDFQKGDIAEGYSVSREKKESFPLTVTSAQKNPTAFYLCASSLRHSDTQYFGPGTRLTVL.

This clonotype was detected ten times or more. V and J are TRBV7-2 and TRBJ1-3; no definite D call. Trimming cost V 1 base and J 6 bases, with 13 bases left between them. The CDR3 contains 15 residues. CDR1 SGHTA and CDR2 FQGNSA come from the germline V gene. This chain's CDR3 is CASSLGIYHENTIYF. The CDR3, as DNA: TGTGCCAGCAGCTTAGGCATTTACCATGAAAACACCATATATTTT.

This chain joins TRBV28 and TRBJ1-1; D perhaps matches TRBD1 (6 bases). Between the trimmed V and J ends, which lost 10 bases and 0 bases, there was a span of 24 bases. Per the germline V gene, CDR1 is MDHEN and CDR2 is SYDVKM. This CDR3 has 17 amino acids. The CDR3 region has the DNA TGTGCCACCCTGCGCGGTGTATGGAGGGGGATGAACACTGAAGCTTTCTTT. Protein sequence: CATLRGVWRGMNTEAFF.